A selection of T cell receptor beta chains follows, all from one sample in a study of T-cell reconstitution after alpha-beta-depleted transplantation in children. TCRdb reanalysed the PCR reads using MiXCR and keeps one entry per CDR3 protein. The sample includes around 500,000 distinct CDR3 sequences, more than 20% of them seen just once. The source was PBMCs, mostly from graft donor cells, collected 360 days after TCRalphabeta/CD19-depleted stem cell transplant. The receptors here all came from a boy under three years old who had a stem cell transplant for acute myeloid leukemia, so the T cells may come from the graft donor. The CDR3 runs from the conserved cysteine through the conserved F or W. A D gene is named only where the DNA matches it firmly. Only some rows state a clone size, as once, few, many or a class for expanded clones.

DNA: TGCAGTGCTTTTTTAGCGGGGAGGGAGACCCAGTACTTC
CDR3: CSAFLAGRETQYF
size: many
J: TRBJ2-5
V: TRBV20-1
D: TRBD2

DNA: TGTGCCATCAGTGAAAGGGCTCACCGTCGGGGGAATGAGCAGTTCTTC
CDR3: CAISERAHRRGNEQFF
size: -
J: TRBJ2-1
V: TRBV10-3
D: -

DNA: TGCGCCAGCAGCCCCAGGGAGGTCCTAGCGGTAAGCTCCTACAATGAGCAGTTCTTC
CDR3: CASSPREVLAVSSYNEQFF
size: -
J: TRBJ2-1
V: TRBV5-1
D: TRBD2

DNA: TGTGCCACCGAGGGGCAGGGGAACACTGAAGCTTTCTTT
CDR3: CATEGQGNTEAFF
size: -
J: TRBJ1-1
V: TRBV10-3
D: -

DNA: TGCAGTGCTAGATCCAGGGACTTGAACACCGGGGAGCTGTTTTTT
CDR3: CSARSRDLNTGELFF
size: -
J: TRBJ2-2
V: TRBV20-1
D: -

DNA: TGTGCCAGCTCACCGTTCTCGAGGACAGCGAACATTAACTATGGCTACACCTTC
CDR3: CASSPFSRTANINYGYTF
size: -
J: TRBJ1-2
V: TRBV18
D: -

DNA: TGCGCCAGCGAAGAGACTAGCGGGGTTACAGATACGCAGTATTTT
CDR3: CASEETSGVTDTQYF
size: -
J: TRBJ2-3
V: TRBV5-1
D: TRBD2

DNA: TGTGCCAGCAGCTACGGGACTAGAGTGATCCACGAGCAGTACTTC
CDR3: CASSYGTRVIHEQYF
size: few
J: TRBJ2-7
V: TRBV6-5
D: TRBD2

DNA: TGCAGTGCTAGAGATTTGCGGGGGGCCTCCTACGAGCAGTACTTC
CDR3: CSARDLRGASYEQYF
size: -
J: TRBJ2-7
V: TRBV20-1
D: TRBD2

DNA: TGCAGTGCCAGAGGACAGGGGCGCACAGATACGCAGTATTTT
CDR3: CSARGQGRTDTQYF
size: -
J: TRBJ2-3
V: TRBV20-1
D: TRBD1

DNA: TGCAGTGCTAGAGATCTCGGGGAGCGGGGAGGCTTCTACGAGCAGTACTTC
CDR3: CSARDLGERGGFYEQYF
size: few
J: TRBJ2-7
V: TRBV20-1
D: TRBD2

DNA: TGTGCCAGCAGCACCTCGTTGAAGGGGGCCCTAGGACAGGGGCCCTACGAGCAGTACTTC
CDR3: CASSTSLKGALGQGPYEQYF
size: -
J: TRBJ2-7
V: TRBV7-6
D: TRBD1

DNA: TGCGCCAGCAGCTTGCGGTTGGGTTCTGGGGCCAACGTCCTGACTTTC
CDR3: CASSLRLGSGANVLTF
size: many
J: TRBJ2-6
V: TRBV5-1
D: -

DNA: TGCGCCAGCAGCCCTCGGGAGGGAGGCACAGATACGCAGTATTTT
CDR3: CASSPREGGTDTQYF
size: many
J: TRBJ2-3
V: TRBV4-1
D: TRBD2

DNA: TGTGCCAGCAGTTTCTCAATGAGACCTGAAGCTTTCTTT
CDR3: CASSFSMRPEAFF
size: -
J: TRBJ1-1
V: TRBV28
D: -

DNA: TGTGCTAGTGGCGGCACAGGGAACACTGAAGCTTTCTTT
CDR3: CASGGTGNTEAFF
size: few
J: TRBJ1-1
V: TRBV12-5
D: -

DNA: TGCGCCAGCAGTCCAGCACGGGGCAGGGAAGAGACCCAGTACTTC
CDR3: CASSPARGREETQYF
size: many
J: TRBJ2-5
V: TRBV10-2
D: -

DNA: TGTGCCAGCAGCTTATACCCCGGACTCATCCCCTACGAGCAGTACTTC
CDR3: CASSLYPGLIPYEQYF
size: few
J: TRBJ2-7
V: TRBV7-2
D: -